These T cell receptor beta chains were read from a single sample in a study of shared clonotypes between healthy human individuals. Sequencing was performed with immunoSEQ multiplex PCR; in TCRdb, only in-frame clones are kept and a portion is missing. The sample has some 480,000 clones; 70% to 80% are singletons. Material for sequencing was PBMCs. Receptor source: a woman in her forties in good health. Some clones in this sample may be carry-over from other donors' samples. Each CDR3 is given with its conserved first and last residue. D genes are given only for firm matches. The size entry is marked missing in some rows and otherwise reads once, few, many or a size class.

TRBV18,NA,TRBJ1-5,NA,TGTGCCAGCTCACCTTTAGGAGGGCTTCAGCCCCAGCATTTT,CASSPLGGLQPQHF
TRBV29-1,NA,TRBJ2-1,TRBD1,TGCAGCGTTGATTTGGGGACAGGGGCTGATGAGCAGTTCTTC,CSVDLGTGADEQFF
TRBV6-4,NA,TRBJ1-2,TRBD1,TGTGCCAGCAGTGGCTCGAGGGGGCAGGGGGGAAACTATGGCTACACCTTC,CASSGSRGQGGNYGYTF
TRBV5-1,NA,TRBJ2-3,NA,TGCGCCAGCCTATTTGATCGCCCCACAGATACGCAGTATTTT,CASLFDRPTDTQYF
TRBV7-9,few,TRBJ2-1,NA,TGTGCCAGCAGCTTGGAGACTAGTCTTTACAATGAGCAGTTCTTC,CASSLETSLYNEQFF
TRBV7-6,NA,TRBJ2-1,TRBD2,TGTGCCAGCAGCATTCCGGGACTAGCGGGAGGGGACAATGAGCAGTTCTTC,CASSIPGLAGGDNEQFF
TRBV9,once,TRBJ2-3,TRBD2,TGTGCCAGCAGCGTAGTGCCGGGAGGAACAGATACGCAGTATTTT,CASSVVPGGTDTQYF
TRBV30,NA,TRBJ2-6,TRBD1,TGTGCCTGGGGGACAGACCTCTCTGGGGCCAACGTCCTGACCTTC,CAWGTDLSGANVLTF
TRBV9,NA,TRBJ2-1,NA,TGTGCCAGCAGCTCGGGGACAAAGCGCCTCAATGAGCAGTTCTTC,CASSSGTKRLNEQFF
TRBV6-5,NA,TRBJ2-2,NA,TGTGCCAGCGGTTACCTGAGCGGGGAGCTGTTTTTT,CASGYLSGELFF
TRBV5-1,NA,TRBJ2-1,NA,TGCGCCAGCAGCTTGGGTCAAGACGGTGAGCAGTTCTTC,CASSLGQDGEQFF
TRBV9,many,TRBJ2-7,NA,TGTGCCAGCAGCGTAGGTCACGACAGTACTTACGAGCAGTACTTC,CASSVGHDSTYEQYF
TRBV5-4,few,TRBJ2-5,TRBD2,TGTGCCAGCAGTTCTGGGACGTCGGGGGGGGAGACCCAGTACTTC,CASSSGTSGGETQYF
TRBV28,NA,TRBJ1-3,TRBD1,TGTGCCAGCAGTTCCTCCGGGACAGGGAGCGGAAACACCATATATTTT,CASSSSGTGSGNTIYF
TRBV7-9,NA,TRBJ2-7,TRBD1,TGTGCCAGCAGCTCTCTCCCGGGACAGGGGATTCCCTACGAGCAGTACTTC,CASSSLPGQGIPYEQYF
TRBV5-6,NA,TRBJ2-4,NA,TGTGCCAGCAGTTACGCTGATAGGGCGTACATTCAGTACTTC,CASSYADRAYIQYF
TRBV2,many,TRBJ1-2,NA,TGTGCCAGCAGTCGGGACACCAACTATGGCTACACCTTC,CASSRDTNYGYTF
TRBV9,NA,TRBJ1-3,NA,TGTGCCAGCAGCGTGGGGGGGACGAACACCATATATTTT,CASSVGGTNTIYF